The following is a T cell receptor beta chain sequence with its context. Looked up from germline, CDR1 is SGHTA and CDR2 is FQGTGA. V lost 1 base to trimming and J lost 7 bases, with 14 bases between them. The CDR3 sequence is 15 residues long. This sample stems from a study of blood T cell repertoires in COVID-19. Background on the study: There were acute and convalescent COVID-19 samples, and they came from the United States, Italy and Spain. PBMCs, B-cell-depleted T cells, or T cells were the source of the cDNA or gDNA that made up the material.

In the original workflow: Reference gene primer amplification in the assay estimated nucleated cell counts. Measured with immunoSEQ multiplex PCR; TCRdb has only the in-frame clones, and not every one. That table supplies the V and J calls and clone size; D and trimming were determined from the DNA. Of roughly 170,000 clones listed, approximately 79% are singletons. The TCR originated in a woman aged 70 to 79 with acute or convalescent COVID-19. The chain carries TRBV7-3 and TRBJ2-1, with a tentative D call TRBD2 (6 bases). The specimen was peripheral blood. This chain's CDR3 is CASSLSPRAGNEQFF. The DNA of the CDR3 is TGTGCCAGCAGCTTAAGTCCCAGGGCGGGGAATGAGCAGTTCTTC.